One sample yielded the 27 T cell receptor beta chains listed below, sequenced in a study of radiation and T cells in renal cell carcinoma. TCRdb's copy holds only in-frame clones and misses some; the assay was immunoSEQ multiplex PCR. The sample contains about 77,000 clones, approximately 87% of which appear only once. Described time point: blood 4 weeks post-SBRT, at nephrectomy. The treatment: 15 Gy SBRT to primary tumor, nephrectomy 4 weeks later. The specimen was blood, collected from a patient whose treatment included radiotherapy and nephrectomy. These receptors were collected from a woman aged 60-70 years with renal cell carcinoma.

This sequence joins TRBV6-5 and TRBJ1-3; the D is unclear. Germline CDR1 MNHEY, CDR2 SVGAGI. V was clipped by 6 bases and J by 1 base, with 10 bases between them. The CDR3 runs to 14 residues. CDR3 sequence reads: CASSYQGSGNTIYF. CDR3 coding DNA: TGTGCCAGCAGCTACCAAGGGTCTGGAAACACCATATATTTT.

V usage is TRBV28 and J usage is TRBJ2-7; D ambiguous. V lost 3 bases, J lost 2 bases, and 14 bases lay in between. Germline V gene lookup returns CDR1 MDHEN and CDR2 SYDVKM. This CDR3 is 15 amino acids long. CDR3 nucleotide sequence: TGTGCCAGCAGTTTTGTGGCAGGCATGACCTACGAGCAGTACTTC. This translates into CASSFVAGMTYEQYF.

The chain employs TRBV6-1 and TRBJ1-2, with D tentatively TRBD1 (6 bases). There are 14 residues in the CDR3. The germline V and J ends were trimmed by 6 bases and 0 bases, with 11 bases remaining between them. Germline V gives CDR1 MNHNS, CDR2 SASEGT. CDR3 DNA: TGTGCCAGCAGGAGACAGGAAACTAACTATGGCTACACCTTC. As protein: CASRRQETNYGYTF.

The chain uses TRBV4-1 and TRBJ1-5, with 8 bases matching TRBD1. The V gene end was trimmed by 0 bases and the J gene end by 4 bases; junction bases not matched to a gene: 5. Germline V lookup: CDR1 MGHRA, CDR2 YSYEKL. The CDR3 sequence is 16 residues long. The CDR3 DNA sequence: TGCGCCAGCAGCCAAGAGTTCAGGGGGCGGAATCAGCCCCAGCATTTT. Encoded protein: CASSQEFRGRNQPQHF.

The genes are TRBV6-1 and TRBJ2-7, with a weak D call TRBD1 (6 bases). The CDR3 has 12 amino acids. Germline CDR1 and CDR2: MNHNS and SASEGT. V lost 5 bases and J lost 2, with 7 bases in between. CDR3 DNA sequence: TGTGCCAGCAGTAGGGACACCTACGAGCAGTACTTC. This codes for CASSRDTYEQYF.

The chain has TRBV11-1 and TRBJ2-7, with 11 bases that match TRBD2. J was trimmed by 7 bases and V by 2 bases; bases with no gene match: 7. CDR3 size: 15 residues. The germline CDR1 and CDR2 sequences are SGHAT and FQDESV (reference sequence). This chain's CDR3 is CASSLLAGGSLEQYF. CDR3 nucleotides: TGTGCCAGCAGCTTACTAGCGGGAGGCTCCCTAGAGCAGTACTTC. The whole variable domain, filled in from reference TRBV11-1 and TRBJ2-7, reads EAEVAQSPRYKITEKSQAVAFWCDPISGHATLYWYRQILGQGPELLVQFQDESVVDDSQLPKDRFSAERLKGVDSTLKIQPAELGDSAMYLCASSLLAGGSLEQYFGPGTRLTVT.

The V and J genes are TRBV6-5 and TRBJ2-7; the D gene is possibly TRBD2 (7 bases). Germline V CDR1 and CDR2: MNHEY, SVGAGI. The CDR3 spans 11 residues. V dropped 7 bases and J dropped 9 bases, with 13 bases sitting between them. CDR3 residues: CASTSGGVQYF. The CDR3 nucleotides read TGTGCCAGCACCTCGGGGGGCGTGCAGTACTTC.

This chain uses TRBV19 with TRBJ1-3; 8 bases are shared with TRBD1. This CDR3 is built from 15 residues. Germline values: CDR1 LNHDA, CDR2 SQIVND (reference sequence). The V and J ends lost 5 bases and 4 bases, in that order; junction bases with no gene match: 7. Here the CDR3 DNA reads TGTGCCAGTAGTCCGGACAGGGTGAGAGGAAACACCATATATTTT. Its translation is CASSPDRVRGNTIYF.

This chain uses TRBV2 with TRBJ1-1; the D is unclear. This CDR3 comprises 13 residues. Between the trimmed V and J ends, which lost 0 bases and 9 bases, there was a span of 11 bases. From germline, CDR1 is SNHLY and CDR2 FYNNEI. CDR3 amino acids: CASSEASFDKAFF. CDR3 DNA sequence: TGTGCCAGCAGTGAAGCCTCCTTTGACAAAGCTTTCTTT.

The rearrangement links TRBV15 to TRBJ1-4; TRBD1 might be the D (6 bases). The V and J ends lost 2 bases and 2 bases respectively, with 15 bases between them. Looked up from germline, CDR1 is LNHNV and CDR2 is YYDKDF (reference sequence). The CDR3 loop spans 17 amino acids. CDR3 in amino acids: CATSRRGSGGTNEKLFF. In DNA, the CDR3 is TGTGCCACCAGCAGAAGGGGGTCGGGAGGTACTAATGAAAAACTGTTTTTT.

This chain uses TRBV7-2 with TRBJ1-1; perhaps TRBD1 as D (5 bases). The CDR3 totals 12 residues. The V gene's germline CDR1 is SGHTA and CDR2 FQGNSA. The V gene lost 3 bases and the J gene lost 5 bases, with 7 bases spanning the gap. CDR3 residues: CASSFSGTEAFF. The DNA of the CDR3 is TGTGCCAGCAGCTTCTCAGGGACTGAAGCTTTCTTT.

The rearrangement uses TRBV19 and TRBJ2-1; the D gene is possibly TRBD1 (6 bases). The V gene lost 9 bases and the J gene lost 3 bases, with 12 bases spanning the gap. CDR1 is LNHDA and CDR2 is SQIVND in the germline V gene (reference sequence). CDR3 size: 13 residues. CDR3 nucleotides: TGTGCCAGCCGGGACATCGACTACAATGAGCAGTTCTTC. It is translated as CASRDIDYNEQFF.

The chain employs TRBV29-1 and TRBJ2-6; D unresolved. The V gene's germline CDR1 is SQVTM and CDR2 ANQGSEA. V dropped 7 bases and J dropped 6 bases, with 13 bases sitting between them. CDR3 size: 13 residues. The CDR3 sequence: CSAPSNQANVLTF. Written as DNA, the CDR3 is TGCAGCGCTCCCTCTAATCAGGCCAACGTCCTGACTTTC.

The chain combines TRBV15 with TRBJ2-5, with no clear D. The CDR3 totals 14 residues. V dropped 1 base and J dropped 1 base, with 7 bases sitting between them. CDR1 is LNHNV and CDR2 is YYDKDF in the germline V gene (reference sequence). The CDR3 is CATSRGAPQETQYF. The CDR3 coding sequence is TGTGCCACCAGCAGAGGGGCCCCCCAAGAGACCCAGTACTTC.

This clone was seen many times. The V call is TRBV19, the J call TRBJ2-7; D gene uncertain. CDR3 length equals 13 residues. Between the trimmed V and J ends, which lost 5 bases and 3 bases, there was a span of 11 bases. Germline CDR1 reads LNHDA; CDR2 reads SQIVND (reference sequence). The CDR3 protein is CASSHNPFYEQYF. The CDR3 region has the DNA TGTGCCAGTAGTCATAACCCTTTCTACGAGCAGTACTTC. The whole variable domain, filled in from reference TRBV19 and TRBJ2-7, reads DGGITQSPKYLFRKEGQNVTLSCEQNLNHDAMYWYRQDPGQGLRLIYYSQIVNDFQKGDIAEGYSVSREKKESFPLTVTSAQKNPTAFYLCASSHNPFYEQYFGPGTRLTVT.

The rearrangement links TRBV27 to TRBJ1-6, with 8 bases lining up with TRBD1. Trimming removed 3 bases from V and 6 bases from J; junction bases left unmatched: 10. This CDR3 is built from 17 residues. Germline-derived CDR1 and CDR2 are MNHEY and SMNVEV (reference sequence). CDR3 region: CASSFVSGGYFNSPLHF. CDR3 DNA sequence: TGTGCCAGCAGTTTTGTCTCAGGGGGCTATTTTAATTCACCCCTCCACTTT.

This rearrangement joins TRBV19 to TRBJ2-6; D could derive from TRBD1 or TRBD2 (5 bases each). CDR1 LNHDA and CDR2 SQIVND come from the germline V gene (reference sequence). This CDR3 comprises 16 residues. V was shortened by 1 base and J by 4 bases, with 11 bases between the two germline ends. The DNA of the CDR3 is TGTGCCAGTAGTATAGGAGGGACGAACGGGGCCAACGTCCTGACTTTC. As protein: CASSIGGTNGANVLTF.

The table lists this clone with a few counts. The DNA of the CDR3 is TGTGCCAGCAGCCTACAGGGGGCGAACACTGAAGCTTTCTTT. Residues: CASSLQGANTEAFF. This chain connects TRBV7-3 to TRBJ1-1; the match to TRBD1 covers 9 bases. Germline V gene data show CDR1 as SGHTA and CDR2 as FQGTGA. The CDR3 spans 14 residues. Trimming at V came to 5 bases and at J to 1 base, leaving 2 bases not matched to a gene.

The CDR3 sequence is CASTLKGTPETQYF. For the CDR3, the DNA is TGTGCCAGCACTCTAAAGGGGACCCCGGAGACCCAGTACTTC. The chain uses TRBV28 and TRBJ2-5; D is perhaps TRBD1 or TRBD2 (5 bases each). V lost 7 bases, J lost 5 bases, and 17 bases lay in between. This CDR3 has 14 amino acids. Looked up from germline, CDR1 is MDHEN and CDR2 is SYDVKM.

The V and J genes are TRBV7-6 and TRBJ1-4, with 9 positions matching TRBD1. Unmatched junction bases numbered 3, after V lost 1 base and J lost 6 bases. Germline assignment: CDR1 SGHVS and CDR2 FNYEAQ. The CDR3 totals 15 residues. The CDR3 loop is CASSLGGTGYEKLFF. CDR3 sequence (DNA): TGTGCCAGCAGCTTAGGGGGGACAGGGTATGAAAAACTGTTTTTT.

This sequence joins TRBV27 and TRBJ1-3; D unresolved. CDR3 length: 13 amino acids. The germline V gene has CDR1 MNHEY and CDR2 SMNVEV (reference sequence). Trimming cost V 3 bases and J 4 bases, with 7 bases left between them. CDR3: CASSFPLGNTIYF. The CDR3 DNA reads TGTGCCAGCAGTTTCCCACTCGGAAACACCATATATTTT.

This clone has just one count. J is TRBJ1-2 and V is TRBV19; 10 bases line up with TRBD1. From germline, CDR1 is LNHDA and CDR2 SQIVND (reference sequence). The length of the CDR3 is 13 residues. The junction had 5 bases not matched to a gene; V was cut back by 8 bases and J by 5 bases. CDR3 loop: CASHGTGEYGYTF. Written as DNA, the CDR3 is TGTGCCAGTCACGGGACAGGGGAATATGGCTACACCTTC.

This rearrangement joins TRBV27 to TRBJ2-3; no clear D gene. V shed 2 bases and J shed 4 bases, with 10 bases lying between them. CDR1 and CDR2 (germline): MNHEY, SMNVEV (reference sequence). This CDR3 contains 14 residues. CDR3 amino acids: CASSLPLRPDTQYF. CDR3 nucleotides: TGTGCCAGCAGTTTACCACTCAGACCAGATACGCAGTATTTT.

This chain links TRBV27 with TRBJ1-1; perhaps TRBD1 as D (5 bases). This CDR3 has 12 amino acids. Trimming removed 7 bases from V and 5 bases from J, with 11 bases in between. Germline V gene lookup returns CDR1 MNHEY and CDR2 SMNVEV (reference sequence). In DNA, the CDR3 is TGTGCCAGCAATGACCGGGGGACTGAAGCTTTCTTT. This translates into CASNDRGTEAFF.

This sequence joins TRBV10-3 and TRBJ2-5; TRBD2 might be the D (6 bases). The CDR3 covers 12 residues. Per germline, CDR1 ENHRY and CDR2 SYGVKD. The V end lost 3 bases, the J end lost 11 bases, and 13 bases lay between the germline ends. The CDR3 DNA sequence: TGTGCCATCAGTGACCCGGGAGTAGAGCAGTACTTC. Translating gives CAISDPGVEQYF.

The J gene is TRBJ2-5, the V gene TRBV9, with 9 nucleotides matching TRBD1. Germline-derived CDR1 and CDR2 are SGDLS and YYNGEE. The CDR3 covers 16 residues. V lost 2 bases to trimming and J lost 4 bases; unmatched junction nucleotides: 9. CDR3 sequence (DNA): TGTGCCAGCAGCGTCCGGGACAGGGAGATTGTAGAGACCCAGTACTTC. It is translated as CASSVRDREIVETQYF.

The chain uses TRBV5-6 and TRBJ2-1, with 9 bases that match TRBD1. Germline CDR1 is SGHDT and CDR2 is YYEEEE. V dropped 3 bases and J dropped 4; count of bases not matched to a gene: 2. This CDR3 has 14 residues. The CDR3 region has the DNA TGTGCCAGCAGCTGGGGGACAGGGTACAATGAGCAGTTCTTC. Amino acid sequence: CASSWGTGYNEQFF.